This T cell receptor beta chain was recorded in a study of control samples from healthy donors and cancer patients. The CDR3 length is 14 residues. Unmatched junction bases numbered 4, after V lost 2 bases and J lost 4 bases. In germline, CDR1 is LGHNA, CDR2 YNFKEQ. Sequencing was performed with immunoSEQ multiplex PCR; in TCRdb, only in-frame clones are kept and a portion is missing. This sample carries roughly 200,000 clones, roughly 94% of them seen once, and the ten largest clones take roughly 1.6%. This TCR derives from a man aged 45-60 years in good health. Sequencing input: blood. V and J are TRBV4-2 and TRBJ2-7; 8 bases agree with TRBD1. This chain's CDR3 is CASSQRDRLYEQYF. The CDR3 DNA reads TGTGCCAGCAGCCAACGGGACAGGTTATACGAGCAGTACTTC.